This T cell receptor (beta chain) emerged from a study of cytomegalovirus exposure and HLA in healthy donors. The CDR3 extends over 15 amino acids. Germline V gene sequence: CDR1 SGHRS, CDR2 YFSETQ. Deletions cut 0 bases from V and 6 bases from J, with 15 bases between. Primers included in the PCR were 60 Vbeta and 13 Jbeta primers. Clones were read by immunoSEQ multiplex PCR, and TCRdb kept only the in-frame ones, dropping some. The table lists about 57,000 clones, 65% to 80% of them singletons. The clonotype originates from a woman between 25 and 40 years old in good health and CMV-seronegative. Sequencing was performed on PBMCs. This chain connects TRBV5-1 to TRBJ1-1; perhaps TRBD1 as D (6 bases). The CDR3 spells CASSLVRGENAEAFF. The CDR3 DNA sequence: TGCGCCAGCAGCTTGGTCAGGGGTGAAAATGCTGAAGCTTTCTTT.